This T cell receptor (beta chain) was identified in a study of shared clonotypes between healthy human individuals. Overall study context: Two women and a few men aged 18 to 49 served as donors. Every donor yielded three CD4 naive, three CD4 memory, two CD8 naive and one CD8 memory plate.

This CDR3 is built from 15 residues. With V trimmed by 1 base and J by 6 bases, 6 bases remained unmatched. Germline CDR1 reads SGHRS; CDR2 reads YFSETQ. The assay was immunoSEQ multiplex PCR, and TCRdb's table has in-frame clones only and misses some. The sample shows about 1.5 million clones, roughly 96% of them seen only once. The source material was naive CD4+ T cells sorted from blood. Subset given: CD45RA+ positively selected. The sequence was obtained from a man aged 30 to 45 in good health. The chain joins TRBV5-1 to TRBJ2-7, with TRBD2 identical over 11 bases. CDR3 sequence reads: CASSLTSGSRFEQYF. In DNA, the CDR3 is TGCGCCAGCAGCTTGACTAGCGGGAGTCGTTTCGAGCAGTACTTC.